The rows below give T cell receptor beta chains drawn from one sample of a study of cytomegalovirus exposure and HLA in healthy donors. Sequenced by immunoSEQ multiplex PCR; TCRdb stores in-frame clones only, minus some. The repertoire holds 100,000 to 150,000 clones, with around 67% as singletons. Sequenced material: PBMCs. These receptors were obtained from a man in his 60s in good health and CMV-seropositive. CDR3s leave out the opening cysteine and the closing phenylalanine or tryptophan.

>12|TRBJ2-7|TRBV25-1
ASSESRFNDEQY
>11|TRBJ2-7|TRBV21-1
ASSYRESYEQY
>11|TRBJ2-5|TRBV11-2
ASSPTGKETQY
>9|TRBJ1-1|TRBV6-5
ASISPLEAF
>14|TRBJ1-6|TRBV5-8
ASSLPWPREGSPLH
>12|TRBJ2-4|TRBV9
ASSGYRGLDIQY
>12|TRBJ2-1|TRBV27
ASGGGAGYNEQF
>14|TRBJ2-7|TRBV11-2
ASSLFRRGLANEQY
>13|TRBJ2-5|TRBV5-4
ASSLERGTRETQY
>12|TRBJ1-2|TRBV5-1
ASRGTLETYGYT
>13|TRBJ2-5|TRBV4-1
ASRDIAGGLGTQY
>12|TRBJ2-5|TRBV6-1
ASIKGLAQETQY
>13|TRBJ1-1|TRBV5-1
ASSSTGAVATEAF
>12|TRBJ2-1|TRBV5-4
ASSSTSAYNEQF
>14|TRBJ1-4|TRBV9
ASSPSGTGPWEKLF
>8|TRBJ1-1|TRBV21-1
ASNRWEAF
>16|TRBJ2-5|TRBV6-4
ASSERLAGGWAEETQY
>15|TRBJ2-6|TRBV19
ASSTVGQSSGANVLT
>13|TRBJ2-1|TRBV5-8
ASSRTSGGAGEQF
>13|TRBJ2-1|TRBV9
ASSASGGNYNEQF
>14|TRBJ2-2|TRBV7-3
ASSFNGQGASGELF
>10|TRBJ2-5|TRBV6-1
ASVRGRETQY
>14|TRBJ2-5|TRBV5-1
ASSSQGLEYQETQY
>11|TRBJ1-5|TRBV29-1
SVLESLNQPQH
>12|TRBJ1-2|TRBV18
ASSQKGQGYGYT
>10|TRBJ2-7|TRBV7-2
ASSSFRYEQY
>11|TRBJ2-5|TRBV9
ASSVTPQETQY
>12|TRBJ2-3|TRBV10-3
AIREGSSGDTQY